This is a list of T cell receptor beta chains from one sample in a study of regulatory T cells in long-lasting Graves disease. Each CDR3 protein is one row after TCRdb ran MiXCR on the multiplex PCR reads. The sample lists fewer than 400,000 distinct CDR3 sequences, 15% to 20% occurring once. Material: peripheral blood mononuclear cells (PBMCs), obtained at new diagnosis, from a patient treated with antithyroid drugs. The receptors shown here come from a female donor with Graves disease. Each CDR3 is given with its conserved first and last residue. The order of the fields is clone size, V gene, J gene, D gene, CDR3 protein, CDR3 DNA. D genes are given only for firm matches. Where a row states a size, it is once, few, many or the class of an expanded clone; other rows omit it.

clone size: -
V gene: TRBV19
J gene: TRBJ2-1
D gene: TRBD2
CDR3 protein: CASSIVPRAGAKNEQFF
CDR3 DNA: TGTGCCAGTAGTATAGTCCCTCGAGCGGGGGCGAAAAATGAGCAGTTCTTC

clone size: many
V gene: TRBV11-2
J gene: TRBJ1-1
D gene: -
CDR3 protein: CASSLAPYTEAFF
CDR3 DNA: TGTGCCAGCAGCTTAGCGCCCTACACTGAAGCTTTCTTT

clone size: -
V gene: TRBV19
J gene: TRBJ2-2
D gene: TRBD1
CDR3 protein: CASSPPGQGSGELFF
CDR3 DNA: TGTGCCAGTAGTCCGCCGGGACAGGGTTCCGGGGAGCTGTTTTTT

clone size: -
V gene: TRBV19
J gene: TRBJ1-2
D gene: TRBD1
CDR3 protein: CASSIRQGYGYTF
CDR3 DNA: TGTGCCAGTAGTATTCGACAGGGGTATGGCTACACCTTC

clone size: -
V gene: TRBV12-3/TRBV12-4
J gene: TRBJ1-5
D gene: -
CDR3 protein: CASSAHLTGNQPQHF
CDR3 DNA: TGTGCCAGCAGTGCTCACCTAACTGGCAATCAGCCCCAGCATTTT

clone size: many
V gene: TRBV14
J gene: TRBJ1-1
D gene: -
CDR3 protein: CASSQLISNTEAFF
CDR3 DNA: TGTGCCAGCAGCCAACTTATCTCGAACACTGAAGCTTTCTTT

clone size: many
V gene: TRBV11-2
J gene: TRBJ2-2
D gene: -
CDR3 protein: CASSLIGQGDSTGELFF
CDR3 DNA: TGTGCCAGCAGCCTAATCGGGCAGGGCGACAGCACCGGGGAGCTGTTTTTT

clone size: many
V gene: TRBV2
J gene: TRBJ1-4
D gene: -
CDR3 protein: CASRGPNEKLFF
CDR3 DNA: TGTGCCAGCAGGGGGCCTAATGAAAAACTGTTTTTT

clone size: many
V gene: TRBV12-3/TRBV12-4
J gene: TRBJ1-2
D gene: TRBD1
CDR3 protein: CASRRTGSAYGYTF
CDR3 DNA: TGTGCCAGCAGAAGGACAGGGTCGGCCTATGGCTACACCTTC

clone size: -
V gene: TRBV11-2
J gene: TRBJ2-3
D gene: TRBD2
CDR3 protein: CASSPLAGGWTDTQYF
CDR3 DNA: TGTGCCAGCAGCCCTCTAGCGGGGGGATGGACAGATACGCAGTATTTT

clone size: -
V gene: TRBV4-1
J gene: TRBJ2-7
D gene: -
CDR3 protein: CASSQGALARYYEQYF
CDR3 DNA: TGCGCCAGCAGCCAAGGGGCCCTAGCGAGATACTACGAGCAGTACTTC

clone size: -
V gene: TRBV2
J gene: TRBJ1-1
D gene: -
CDR3 protein: CASRNWGQVTEAFF
CDR3 DNA: TGTGCCAGCAGGAACTGGGGGCAGGTCACTGAAGCTTTCTTT

clone size: many
V gene: TRBV10-3
J gene: TRBJ1-1
D gene: -
CDR3 protein: CAIGEERGMNTEAFF
CDR3 DNA: TGTGCCATCGGCGAGGAGAGGGGTATGAACACTGAAGCTTTCTTT

clone size: many
V gene: TRBV14
J gene: TRBJ2-7
D gene: -
CDR3 protein: CASSPRGAIAYEQYF
CDR3 DNA: TGTGCCAGCAGCCCCCGGGGGGCCATTGCGTACGAGCAGTACTTC

clone size: -
V gene: TRBV19
J gene: TRBJ1-2
D gene: -
CDR3 protein: CASNQNLGGYTF
CDR3 DNA: TGTGCCAGTAATCAGAATCTGGGCGGCTACACCTTC

clone size: many
V gene: TRBV28
J gene: TRBJ2-5
D gene: -
CDR3 protein: CASRQRQRGRETQYF
CDR3 DNA: TGTGCCAGCAGGCAGAGACAGAGGGGTCGAGAGACCCAGTACTTC

clone size: many
V gene: TRBV20-1
J gene: TRBJ1-1
D gene: -
CDR3 protein: CSARDRTINTEAFF
CDR3 DNA: TGCAGTGCTAGAGACAGGACTATAAACACTGAAGCTTTCTTT

clone size: -
V gene: TRBV11-2
J gene: TRBJ2-1
D gene: -
CDR3 protein: CASSAMVVPRPSNEQFF
CDR3 DNA: TGTGCCAGCAGCGCAATGGTGGTGCCCCGACCCTCCAATGAGCAGTTCTTC

clone size: many
V gene: TRBV13
J gene: TRBJ1-1
D gene: -
CDR3 protein: CASSPQNTEAFF
CDR3 DNA: TGTGCCAGCAGCCCGCAAAACACTGAAGCTTTCTTT

clone size: -
V gene: TRBV7-3
J gene: TRBJ2-5
D gene: -
CDR3 protein: CASSLNPQNQETQYF
CDR3 DNA: TGTGCCAGCAGCTTAAACCCACAGAACCAAGAGACCCAGTACTTC

clone size: -
V gene: TRBV28
J gene: TRBJ1-1
D gene: -
CDR3 protein: CASSPSGPRAFF
CDR3 DNA: TGTGCCAGCAGTCCCTCAGGTCCCCGAGCTTTCTTT

clone size: many
V gene: TRBV28
J gene: TRBJ1-2
D gene: -
CDR3 protein: CASRLTGNGYTF
CDR3 DNA: TGTGCCAGCAGACTCACAGGGAATGGCTACACCTTC

clone size: many
V gene: TRBV28
J gene: TRBJ2-7
D gene: -
CDR3 protein: CASSLAASQYF
CDR3 DNA: TGTGCCAGCAGTTTAGCGGCGTCCCAGTACTTC